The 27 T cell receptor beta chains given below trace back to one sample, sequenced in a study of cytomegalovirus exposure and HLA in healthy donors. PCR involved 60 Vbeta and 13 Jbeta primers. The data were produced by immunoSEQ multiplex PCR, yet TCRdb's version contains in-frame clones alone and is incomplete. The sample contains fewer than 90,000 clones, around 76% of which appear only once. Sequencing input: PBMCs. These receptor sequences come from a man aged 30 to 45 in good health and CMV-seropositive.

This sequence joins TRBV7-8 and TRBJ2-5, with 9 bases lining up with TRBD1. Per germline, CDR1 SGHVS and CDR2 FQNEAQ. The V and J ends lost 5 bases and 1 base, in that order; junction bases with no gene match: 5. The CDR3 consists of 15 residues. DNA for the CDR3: TGTGCCAGCAGCCAAGGGACAGGGACCCAAGAGACCCAGTACTTC. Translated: CASSQGTGTQETQYF.

The CDR3 region is CASSRARQPANTGELFF. The CDR3 DNA follows: TGTGCCAGCAGTCGCGCCAGGCAACCGGCGAACACCGGGGAGCTGTTTTTT. The rearrangement uses TRBV27 and TRBJ2-2; D is uncertain. CDR3 length equals 17 residues. Germline CDR1 and CDR2: MNHEY and SMNVEV (reference sequence). Between the trimmed V and J ends, which lost 5 bases and 0 bases, there was a span of 16 bases.

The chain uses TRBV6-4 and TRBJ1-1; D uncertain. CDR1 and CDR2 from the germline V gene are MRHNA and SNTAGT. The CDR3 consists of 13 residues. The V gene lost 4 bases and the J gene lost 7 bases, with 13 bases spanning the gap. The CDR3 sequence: CASSAPRRLEAFF. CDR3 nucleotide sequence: TGTGCCAGCAGTGCCCCTCGGAGACTTGAAGCTTTCTTT.

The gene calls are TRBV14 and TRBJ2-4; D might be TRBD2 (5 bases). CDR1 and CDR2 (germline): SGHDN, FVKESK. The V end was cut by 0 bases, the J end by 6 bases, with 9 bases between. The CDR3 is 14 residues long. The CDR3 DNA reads TGTGCCAGCAGCCAAGACGGGGTAGGAAACATTCAGTACTTC. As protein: CASSQDGVGNIQYF.

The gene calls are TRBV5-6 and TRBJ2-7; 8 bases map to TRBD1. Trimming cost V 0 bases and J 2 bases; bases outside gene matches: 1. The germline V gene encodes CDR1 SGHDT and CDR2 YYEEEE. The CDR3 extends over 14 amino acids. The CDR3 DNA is TGTGCCAGCAGCTTGGGGGACAGGACCTACGAGCAGTACTTC. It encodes CASSLGDRTYEQYF.

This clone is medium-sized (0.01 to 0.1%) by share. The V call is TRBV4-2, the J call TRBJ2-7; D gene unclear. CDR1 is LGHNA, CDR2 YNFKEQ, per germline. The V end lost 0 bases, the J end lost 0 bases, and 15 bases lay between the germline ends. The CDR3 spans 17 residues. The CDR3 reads CASSQERSDFSSYEQYF. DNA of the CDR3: TGTGCCAGCAGCCAAGAAAGGTCAGACTTTAGCTCCTACGAGCAGTACTTC.

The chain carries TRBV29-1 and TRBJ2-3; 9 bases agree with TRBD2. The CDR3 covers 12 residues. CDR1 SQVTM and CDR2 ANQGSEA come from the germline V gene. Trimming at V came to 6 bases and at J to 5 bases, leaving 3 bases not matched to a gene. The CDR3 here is CSVRGGEDTQYF. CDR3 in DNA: TGCAGCGTCCGCGGGGGGGAAGATACGCAGTATTTT.

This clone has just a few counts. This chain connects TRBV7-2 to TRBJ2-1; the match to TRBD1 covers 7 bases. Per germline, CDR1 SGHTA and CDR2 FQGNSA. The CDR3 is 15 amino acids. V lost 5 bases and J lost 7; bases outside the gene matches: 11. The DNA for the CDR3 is TGTGCCAGCAGCGTACAGGGGCCTTTGGGGAATGAGCAGTTCTTC. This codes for CASSVQGPLGNEQFF.

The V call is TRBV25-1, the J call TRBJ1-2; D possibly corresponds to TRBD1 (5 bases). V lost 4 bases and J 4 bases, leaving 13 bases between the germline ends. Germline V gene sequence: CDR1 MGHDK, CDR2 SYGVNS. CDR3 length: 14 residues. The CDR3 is CASSVPGLSYGYTF. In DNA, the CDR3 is TGTGCCAGCAGTGTCCCGGGACTAAGCTATGGCTACACCTTC.

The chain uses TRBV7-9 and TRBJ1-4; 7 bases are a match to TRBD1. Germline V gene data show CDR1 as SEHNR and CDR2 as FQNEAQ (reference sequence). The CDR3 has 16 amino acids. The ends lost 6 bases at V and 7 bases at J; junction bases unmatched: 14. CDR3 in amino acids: CASSFGYRGLSEKLFF. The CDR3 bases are TGTGCCAGCAGTTTTGGGTACAGGGGCCTAAGTGAAAAACTGTTTTTT.

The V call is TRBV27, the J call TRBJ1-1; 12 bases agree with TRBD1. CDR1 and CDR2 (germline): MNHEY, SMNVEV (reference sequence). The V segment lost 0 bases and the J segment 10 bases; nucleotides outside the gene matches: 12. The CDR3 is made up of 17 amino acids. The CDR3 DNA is TGTGCCAGCAGTTTATCGGGGGGATGGGACAGGGGGCGTACAGCTTTCTTT. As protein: CASSLSGGWDRGRTAFF.

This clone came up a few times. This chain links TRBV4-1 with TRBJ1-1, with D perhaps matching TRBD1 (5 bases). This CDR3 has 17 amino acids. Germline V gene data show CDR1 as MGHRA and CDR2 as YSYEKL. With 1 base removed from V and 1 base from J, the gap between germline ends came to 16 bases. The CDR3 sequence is CASSQGLPGQGNTEAFF. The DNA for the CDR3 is TGCGCCAGCAGCCAAGGGCTACCAGGTCAGGGGAACACTGAAGCTTTCTTT.

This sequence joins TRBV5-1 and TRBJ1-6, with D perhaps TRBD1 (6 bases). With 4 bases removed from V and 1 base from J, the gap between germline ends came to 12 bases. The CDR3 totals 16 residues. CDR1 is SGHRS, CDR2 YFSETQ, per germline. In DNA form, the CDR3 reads TGCGCCAGCAGCATAGCAGGGGAATCCTATAATTCACCCCTCCACTTT. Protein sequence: CASSIAGESYNSPLHF.

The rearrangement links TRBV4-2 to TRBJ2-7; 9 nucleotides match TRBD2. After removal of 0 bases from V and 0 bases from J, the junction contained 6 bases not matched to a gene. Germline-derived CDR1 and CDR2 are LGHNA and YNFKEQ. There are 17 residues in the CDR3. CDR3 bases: TGTGCCAGCAGCCAAGACTCCGCGGGGGGGAGCTCCTACGAGCAGTACTTC. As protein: CASSQDSAGGSSYEQYF.

The CDR3: CASSLRRGVTDTQYF. CDR3 sequence (DNA): TGTGCCAGCAGCTTAAGGCGGGGGGTTACAGATACGCAGTATTTT. The rearrangement links TRBV7-3 to TRBJ2-3; 8 bases match TRBD2. This CDR3 region has 15 residues. The V and J ends lost 1 base and 3 bases, in that order; junction bases with no gene match: 3. CDR1 is SGHTA and CDR2 is FQGTGA in the germline V gene. Using reference TRBV7-3 and TRBJ2-3 for the parts outside the CDR3, the full variable domain is GAGVSQTPSNKVTEKGKYVELRCDPISGHTALYWYRQSLGQGPEFLIYFQGTGAADDSGLPNDRFFAVRPEGSVSTLKIQRTERGDSAVYLCASSLRRGVTDTQYFGPGTRLTVL.

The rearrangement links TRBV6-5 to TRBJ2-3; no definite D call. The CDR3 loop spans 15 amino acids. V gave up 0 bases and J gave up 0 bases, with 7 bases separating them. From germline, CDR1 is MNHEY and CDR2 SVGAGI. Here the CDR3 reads CASSYSSYSTDTQYF. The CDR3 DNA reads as TGTGCCAGCAGTTACTCGAGCTATAGCACAGATACGCAGTATTTT.

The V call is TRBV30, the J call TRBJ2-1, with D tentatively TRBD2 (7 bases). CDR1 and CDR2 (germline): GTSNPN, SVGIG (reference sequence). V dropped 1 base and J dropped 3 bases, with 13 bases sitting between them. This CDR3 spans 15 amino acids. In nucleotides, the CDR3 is TGTGCCTGGAGTGGCCTCGGGGGGCACTACAATGAGCAGTTCTTC. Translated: CAWSGLGGHYNEQFF.

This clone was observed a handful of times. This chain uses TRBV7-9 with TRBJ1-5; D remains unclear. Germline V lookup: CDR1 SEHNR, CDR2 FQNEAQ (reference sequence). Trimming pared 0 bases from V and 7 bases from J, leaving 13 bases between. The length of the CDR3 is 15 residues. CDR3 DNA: TGTGCCAGCAGCTTAGCAGGGTCCACTAGCCAGCCCCAGCATTTT. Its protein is CASSLAGSTSQPQHF. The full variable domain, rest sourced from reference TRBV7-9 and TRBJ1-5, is DTGVSQNPRHKITKRGQNVTFRCDPISEHNRLYWYRQTLGQGPEFLTYFQNEAQLEKSRLLSDRFSAERPKGSFSTLEIQRTEQGDSAMYLCASSLAGSTSQPQHFGDGTRLSIL.

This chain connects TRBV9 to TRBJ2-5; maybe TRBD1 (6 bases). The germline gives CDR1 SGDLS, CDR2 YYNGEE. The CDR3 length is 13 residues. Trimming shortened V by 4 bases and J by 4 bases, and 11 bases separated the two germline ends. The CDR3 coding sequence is TGTGCCAGCAGCCAGGGGCTCTTAGAGACCCAGTACTTC. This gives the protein CASSQGLLETQYF.

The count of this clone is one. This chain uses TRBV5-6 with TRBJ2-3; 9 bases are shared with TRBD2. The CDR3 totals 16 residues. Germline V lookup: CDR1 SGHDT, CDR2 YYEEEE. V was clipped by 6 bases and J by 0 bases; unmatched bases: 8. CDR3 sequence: CASNLLRGGSTDTQYF. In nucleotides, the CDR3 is TGTGCCAGCAACCTACTGCGGGGGGGCAGCACAGATACGCAGTATTTT.

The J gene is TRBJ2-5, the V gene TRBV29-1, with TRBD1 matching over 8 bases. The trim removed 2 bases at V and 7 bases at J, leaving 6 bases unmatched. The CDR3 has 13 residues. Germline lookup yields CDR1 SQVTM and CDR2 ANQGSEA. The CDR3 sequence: CSVEQGAFGTQYF. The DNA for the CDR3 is TGCAGCGTTGAACAGGGGGCGTTTGGGACCCAGTACTTC.

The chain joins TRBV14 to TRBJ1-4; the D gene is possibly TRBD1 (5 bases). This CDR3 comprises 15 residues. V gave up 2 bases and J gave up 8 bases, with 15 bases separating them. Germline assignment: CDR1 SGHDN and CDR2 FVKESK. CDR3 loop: CASSQPGSTGEKLFF. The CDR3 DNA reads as TGTGCCAGCAGCCAACCAGGGTCTACGGGCGAAAAACTGTTTTTT.

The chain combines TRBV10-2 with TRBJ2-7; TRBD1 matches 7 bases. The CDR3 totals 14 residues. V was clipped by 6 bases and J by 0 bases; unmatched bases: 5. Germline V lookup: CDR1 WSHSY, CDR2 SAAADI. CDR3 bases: TGCGCCAGCAGCAGCCGGGACAGCTCCTACGAGCAGTACTTC. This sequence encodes CASSSRDSSYEQYF.

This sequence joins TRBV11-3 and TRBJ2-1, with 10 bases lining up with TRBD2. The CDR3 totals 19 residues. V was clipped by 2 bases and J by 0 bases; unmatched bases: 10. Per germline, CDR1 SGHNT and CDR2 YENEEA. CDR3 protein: CASSLSASGGRSSYNEQFF. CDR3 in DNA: TGTGCCAGCAGCTTATCGGCTAGCGGGGGCCGCAGCTCCTACAATGAGCAGTTCTTC.

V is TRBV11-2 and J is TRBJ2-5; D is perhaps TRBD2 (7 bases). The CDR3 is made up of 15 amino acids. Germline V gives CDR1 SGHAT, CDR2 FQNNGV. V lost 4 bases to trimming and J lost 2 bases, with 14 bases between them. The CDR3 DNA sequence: TGTGCCAGCAGCTCTCGGGGGGCCGGGCAAGAGACCCAGTACTTC. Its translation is CASSSRGAGQETQYF. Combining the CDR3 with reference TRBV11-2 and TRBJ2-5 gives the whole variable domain EAGVAQSPRYKIIEKRQSVAFWCNPISGHATLYWYQQILGQGPKLLIQFQNNGVVDDSQLPKDRFSAERLKGVDSTLKIQPAKLEDSAVYLCASSSRGAGQETQYFGPGTRLLVL.

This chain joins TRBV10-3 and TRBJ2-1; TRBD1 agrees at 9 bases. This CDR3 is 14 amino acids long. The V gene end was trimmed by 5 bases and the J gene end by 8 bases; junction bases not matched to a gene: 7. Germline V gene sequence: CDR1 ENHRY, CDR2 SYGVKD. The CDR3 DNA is TGTGCCATCAGTCCAGGACAGGGGAGGGATGAGCAGTTCTTC. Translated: CAISPGQGRDEQFF.

This CDR3 reads CASSLGQGIGEQFF. CDR3 nucleotide sequence: TGTGCCAGCAGCTTAGGACAGGGGATAGGGGAGCAGTTCTTC. The chain recombines TRBV7-9 with TRBJ2-1, with TRBD1 matching over 8 bases. This CDR3 is built from 14 residues. Germline V CDR1 and CDR2: SEHNR, FQNEAQ (reference sequence). The trim removed 1 base at V and 10 bases at J, leaving 6 bases unmatched.